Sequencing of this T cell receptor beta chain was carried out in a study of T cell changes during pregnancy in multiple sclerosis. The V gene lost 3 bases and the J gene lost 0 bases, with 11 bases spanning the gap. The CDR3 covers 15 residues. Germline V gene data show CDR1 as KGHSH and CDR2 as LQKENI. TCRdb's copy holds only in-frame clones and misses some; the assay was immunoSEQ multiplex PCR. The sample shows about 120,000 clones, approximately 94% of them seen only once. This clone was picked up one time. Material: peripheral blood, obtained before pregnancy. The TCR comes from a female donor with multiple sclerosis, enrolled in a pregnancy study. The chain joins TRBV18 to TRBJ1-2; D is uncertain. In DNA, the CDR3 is TGTGCCAGCTCACCGGTATTCGGGTCTAACTATGGCTACACCTTC. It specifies CASSPVFGSNYGYTF.